This TCR beta chain is drawn from a study of blood T cell repertoires in COVID-19. Trimming took 2 bases from V and 0 from J; bases not matched to a gene: 7. Germline V gene data show CDR1 as SNHLY and CDR2 as FYNNEI. CDR3 length: 17 amino acids. Methods used by the authors: Amplified reference gene primers provided the basis for estimating nucleated cell counts. Measured with immunoSEQ multiplex PCR; TCRdb has only the in-frame clones, and not every one. For V, J and clone size, that table is used; D and trimming come from the DNA. This table holds 200,000 to 250,000 clones, roughly four fifths found once.

This TCR was recovered from a woman in her forties or fifties with acute or convalescent COVID-19. The gene calls are TRBV2 and TRBJ1-2, with 9 bases that match TRBD1. The specimen was peripheral blood. DNA of the CDR3: TGTGCCAGCAGTGAAACAGGGGGCCGACTTACTAACTATGGCTACACCTTC. It translates to CASSETGGRLTNYGYTF.